These 27 T cell receptor beta chains came from one sample sequenced in a study of T cell responses to AZD1222 COVID-19 vaccine (dated by TCRdb to the early 2020s). Library prep was done by the immunoSEQ multiplex PCR assay. Not all clones reach the TCRdb copy of this immuneACCESS table, which keeps in-frame sequences only. Checked studies attribute under half of the gap to unresolved V genes and leave the rest unexplained. In this sample the table shows 80,000 or so clones, roughly 82% of which occur a single time. The top ten clonotypes cover around 3% of the sample. Explained via the paper, the time point label denotes: baseline before first vaccination. This specimen consisted of peripheral blood, obtained on day 0 of AZD1222 vaccination. The receptors were sampled from an adult in good health.

V and J are TRBV7-8 and TRBJ2-3, with 7 bases matching TRBD1. The CDR3 covers 15 residues. CDR1 SGHVS and CDR2 FQNEAQ come from the germline V gene. V lost 3 bases, J lost 2 bases, and 5 bases stayed unmatched. CDR3 in amino acids: CASSFRDSVTDTQYF. As DNA, the CDR3 is TGTGCCAGCAGCTTCCGGGACAGTGTCACAGATACGCAGTATTTT.

This chain joins TRBV14 and TRBJ2-1; maybe TRBD1 (7 bases). V was trimmed by 2 bases and J by 4 bases, leaving 15 bases between them. This CDR3 region has 16 residues. CDR1 and CDR2 from the germline V gene are SGHDN and FVKESK. CDR3 in amino acids: CASSQFPGGSYNEQFF. CDR3 DNA: TGTGCCAGCAGCCAATTCCCAGGGGGGTCTTACAATGAGCAGTTCTTC. Based on the CDR3 plus reference TRBV14 and TRBJ2-1, the full variable domain is EAGVTQFPSHSVIEKGQTVTLRCDPISGHDNLYWYRRVMGKEIKFLLHFVKESKQDESGMPNNRFLAERTGGTYSTLKVQPAELEDSGVYFCASSQFPGGSYNEQFFGPGTRLTVL.

This clone was counted at least ten times. The chain combines TRBV10-3 with TRBJ1-5; TRBD1 is a possible D gene (5 bases). Germline CDR1 ENHRY, CDR2 SYGVKD. V dropped 6 bases and J dropped 0 bases, with 12 bases sitting between them. This CDR3 has 15 amino acids. The CDR3 DNA reads as TGTGCCATCAGCGCCGGGACGTATAGCAATCAGCCCCAGCATTTT. Protein: CAISAGTYSNQPQHF.

V usage is TRBV7-6 and J usage is TRBJ2-1, with D hard to call. The CDR3 loop spans 16 amino acids. V was pared by 0 bases and J by 2 bases, with 11 bases between. Germline V gives CDR1 SGHVS, CDR2 FNYEAQ. CDR3 sequence: CASSLAVGYAYNEQFF. The CDR3 bases are TGTGCCAGCAGCTTAGCTGTAGGGTATGCCTACAATGAGCAGTTCTTC. Complete variable domain (other parts from reference TRBV7-6 and TRBJ2-1): GAGVSQSPRYKVTKRGQDVALRCDPISGHVSLYWYRQALGQGPEFLTYFNYEAQQDKSGLPNDRFSAERPEGSISTLTIQRTEQRDSAMYRCASSLAVGYAYNEQFFGPGTRLTVL.

The chain carries TRBV14 and TRBJ2-6, with D perhaps matching TRBD2 (5 bases). The germline gives CDR1 SGHDN, CDR2 FVKESK. The CDR3 sequence is 16 residues long. V dropped 6 bases and J dropped 2 bases, with 14 bases sitting between them. This chain's CDR3 is CASRLRGFTGANVLTF. CDR3 DNA sequence: TGTGCCAGCAGGTTACGGGGTTTCACTGGGGCCAACGTCCTGACTTTC. The full variable domain, rest sourced from reference TRBV14 and TRBJ2-6, is EAGVTQFPSHSVIEKGQTVTLRCDPISGHDNLYWYRRVMGKEIKFLLHFVKESKQDESGMPNNRFLAERTGGTYSTLKVQPAELEDSGVYFCASRLRGFTGANVLTFGAGSRLTVL.

This clone has a single count. This chain joins TRBV4-3 and TRBJ2-1; the match to TRBD2 covers 8 bases. Germline-derived CDR1 and CDR2 are LGHNA and YSLEER. CDR3 length: 18 amino acids. V lost 0 bases, J lost 4 bases, and 11 bases stayed unmatched. The CDR3 loop is CASSQDAIRLAWYNEQFF. The CDR3 DNA follows: TGCGCCAGCAGCCAAGACGCCATTCGACTAGCGTGGTACAATGAGCAGTTCTTC.

V is TRBV5-1 and J is TRBJ2-5; TRBD2 matches at 8 bases. Trimming cost V 4 bases and J 1 base; bases outside gene matches: 9. Germline V gene data show CDR1 as SGHRS and CDR2 as YFSETQ. There are 16 residues in the CDR3. The CDR3 is CASSPLSGGGQETQYF. CDR3 in DNA: TGCGCCAGCAGCCCGCTCTCGGGAGGGGGCCAAGAGACCCAGTACTTC. The variable domain in full, with the rest retrieved from reference TRBV5-1 and TRBJ2-5, is KAGVTQTPRYLIKTRGQQVTLSCSPISGHRSVSWYQQTPGQGLQFLFEYFSETQRNKGNFPGRFSGRQFSNSRSEMNVSTLELGDSALYLCASSPLSGGGQETQYFGPGTRLLVL.

The sample holds one count of this clone. Different DNA sequences within this sample yield the same CDR3. The J gene is TRBJ1-2, the V gene TRBV5-4; no clear D gene. Trimming stripped 0 bases from V and 6 bases from J, with 6 bases between. CDR3 size: 12 residues. Per the germline V gene, CDR1 is SGHNT and CDR2 is YYREEE (reference sequence). CDR3 sequence: CASSLGVNGYTF. The DNA of the CDR3 is TGTGCCAGCAGCTTGGGTGTAAATGGCTACACCTTC.

On this clone: Mismatch with germline at one junction end may stem from a read error. The chain carries TRBV7-7 and TRBJ2-5, with D unclear. CDR3 size: 15 residues. Germline CDR1 and CDR2: SSHAT and FNYEAQ (reference sequence). This CDR3 reads CASSLFAEPRETQYF. CDR3 DNA sequence: TGTGCTAGCAGCTTGTTTGCAGAACCACGGGAGACCCAGTACTTC.

The gene calls are TRBV6-5 and TRBJ1-5, with 9 bases identical to TRBD1. Losses at the gene ends were 6 bases for V and 0 bases for J; bases not matched to a gene: 3. This CDR3 comprises 15 residues. Germline CDR1 is MNHEY and CDR2 is SVGAGI. As DNA, the CDR3 is TGTGCCAGCAGAAGACAGGGGGTTAGCAATCAGCCCCAGCATTTT. Translated: CASRRQGVSNQPQHF.

The genes are TRBV5-6 and TRBJ2-6; no firm D call. V lost 0 bases to trimming and J lost 0 bases, with 7 bases between them. Germline V gene sequence: CDR1 SGHDT, CDR2 YYEEEE. The CDR3 is made up of 16 amino acids. CDR3 bases: TGTGCCAGCAGCTTGGAAGACGGCTCTGGGGCCAACGTCCTGACTTTC. Translated, it gives CASSLEDGSGANVLTF.

In its sample, this clone was seen once. The chain employs TRBV2 and TRBJ1-2; D gene unclear. Between the trimmed V and J ends, which lost 4 bases and 8 bases, there was a span of 20 bases. CDR3 size: 15 residues. Per the germline V gene, CDR1 is SNHLY and CDR2 is FYNNEI. Written as DNA, the CDR3 is TGTGCCAGCAGTGGCCCAGATGTGGCATTTAGAGGCTACACCTTC. As protein: CASSGPDVAFRGYTF. Full variable domain (missing parts from reference TRBV2 and TRBJ1-2): EPEVTQTPSHQVTQMGQEVILRCVPISNHLYFYWYRQILGQKVEFLVSFYNNEISEKSEIFDDQFSVERPDGSNFTLKIRSTKLEDSAMYFCASSGPDVAFRGYTFGSGTRLTVV.

The chain recombines TRBV5-4 with TRBJ2-2; no definite D call. The V end lost 5 bases, the J end lost 3 bases, and 8 bases lay between the germline ends. The CDR3 has 13 residues. CDR1 SGHNT and CDR2 YYREEE come from the germline V gene (reference sequence). The CDR3 DNA sequence: TGTGCCAGCAGTATGGAATACACCGGGGAGCTGTTTTTT. As protein: CASSMEYTGELFF.

CDR3 coding DNA: TGTGCCTGGAGTGGAGGGGGTTCTGGAAACACCATATATTTT. As protein: CAWSGGGSGNTIYF. The chain uses TRBV30 and TRBJ1-3, with D tentatively TRBD1 (6 bases). The germline V gene has CDR1 GTSNPN and CDR2 SVGIG (reference sequence). Trimming pared 1 base from V and 1 base from J, leaving 8 bases between. This CDR3 comprises 14 residues.

V is TRBV7-9 and J is TRBJ2-3; possible D gene TRBD1, 5 bases. CDR1 is SEHNR, CDR2 FQNEAQ, per germline (reference sequence). CDR3 length: 16 residues. V lost 5 bases and J 0 bases, leaving 15 bases between the germline ends. The CDR3 protein is CASSPRTSPSTDTQYF. The CDR3 DNA reads as TGTGCCAGCAGCCCCCGGACATCTCCTAGCACAGATACGCAGTATTTT.

The chain carries TRBV11-3 and TRBJ1-6; D is unresolved. V lost 3 bases and J lost 6, with 9 bases in between. Per the germline V gene, CDR1 is SGHNT and CDR2 is YENEEA. The CDR3 runs 14 residues. CDR3 in amino acids: CASSFGSTNSPLHF. The CDR3 region has the DNA TGTGCCAGCAGCTTCGGGTCCACTAATTCACCCCTCCACTTT.

This chain connects TRBV7-2 to TRBJ2-4, with D tentatively TRBD1 (5 bases). There are 16 residues in the CDR3. V lost 1 base and J 0 bases, leaving 10 bases between the germline ends. Germline V gives CDR1 SGHTA, CDR2 FQGNSA. In DNA, the CDR3 is TGTGCCAGCAGCTTAGGCAGGGCCTTAGCCAAAAACATTCAGTACTTC. This translates into CASSLGRALAKNIQYF.

This chain joins TRBV7-4 and TRBJ1-5; TRBD1 aligns across 7 bases. Trimming at V came to 2 bases and at J to 7 bases, leaving 8 bases not matched to a gene. The CDR3 has 15 residues. Germline loops: CDR1 SGHVT, CDR2 SQSDAQ. The CDR3 protein is CASSLNPDRVQPQHF. The CDR3 bases are TGTGCCAGCAGCTTAAATCCCGACAGGGTCCAGCCCCAGCATTTT.

This chain links TRBV5-6 with TRBJ1-2; D is uncertain. The CDR3 runs 12 residues. Germline V gives CDR1 SGHDT, CDR2 YYEEEE. The V end was cut by 4 bases, the J end by 4 bases, with 8 bases between. Written as DNA, the CDR3 is TGTGCCAGCAGCGAATTCAGCTATGGCTACACCTTC. Protein product: CASSEFSYGYTF. Filled out from reference TRBV5-6 and TRBJ1-2, the complete variable domain reads DAGVTQSPTHLIKTRGQQVTLRCSPKSGHDTVSWYQQALGQGPQFIFQYYEEEERQRGNFPDRFSGHQFPNYSSELNVNALLLGDSALYLCASSEFSYGYTFGSGTRLTVV.

The chain links TRBV29-1 to TRBJ2-1; D not certain. The CDR3 contains 14 residues. Trimming pared 0 bases from V and 9 bases from J, leaving 15 bases between. CDR1 is SQVTM and CDR2 is ANQGSEA in the germline V gene. The CDR3 region has the DNA TGCAGCGTTGAAGACGGACGTGGCCTGGCTGAGCAGTTCTTC. Translated: CSVEDGRGLAEQFF.

The chain's CDR3 is CASSWGGVSNQPQHF. The CDR3 nucleotides are TGTGCCAGTAGTTGGGGGGGGGTAAGCAATCAGCCCCAGCATTTT. The chain employs TRBV19 and TRBJ1-5, with D tentatively TRBD1 (5 bases). Germline CDR1 and CDR2: LNHDA and SQIVND (reference sequence). The CDR3 has 15 residues. V shed 5 bases and J shed 1 base, with 12 bases lying between them.

The genes are TRBV7-6 and TRBJ2-5; a possible D gene is TRBD1 (5 bases). Per the germline V gene, CDR1 is SGHVS and CDR2 is FNYEAQ. Trimming cost V 5 bases and J 2 bases, with 9 bases left between them. The CDR3 extends over 13 amino acids. The DNA for the CDR3 is TGTGCCAGCAGCACCGACAGACAAGAGACCCAGTACTTC. It specifies CASSTDRQETQYF. The full variable domain, rest sourced from reference TRBV7-6 and TRBJ2-5, is GAGVSQSPRYKVTKRGQDVALRCDPISGHVSLYWYRQALGQGPEFLTYFNYEAQQDKSGLPNDRFSAERPEGSISTLTIQRTEQRDSAMYRCASSTDRQETQYFGPGTRLLVL.

The CDR3 loop reads CASSPSGIHNEQFF. In DNA, the CDR3 is TGTGCCAGCAGCCCAAGCGGGATCCACAATGAGCAGTTCTTC. The chain uses TRBV27 and TRBJ2-1; 7 bases line up with TRBD2. The CDR3 loop spans 14 amino acids. The germline gives CDR1 MNHEY, CDR2 SMNVEV (reference sequence). V gave up 6 bases and J gave up 5 bases; unmatched junction bases: 7.

The V gene is TRBV11-2, the J gene TRBJ2-7; D is uncertain. There are 14 residues in the CDR3. Germline V gene sequence: CDR1 SGHAT, CDR2 FQNNGV. Trimming cost V 1 base and J 0 bases, with 7 bases left between them. CDR3 bases: TGTGCCAGCAGCTTAGTGAGAAACTCCTACGAGCAGTACTTC. It translates to CASSLVRNSYEQYF.

The CDR3: CASSYSRGLQPQHF. CDR3 nucleotides: TGTGCCAGCAGTTACTCGAGAGGACTACAGCCCCAGCATTTT. V gene TRBV6-5 combines with J gene TRBJ1-5; D is unresolved. The length of the CDR3 is 14 residues. Germline V gives CDR1 MNHEY, CDR2 SVGAGI. The germline V and J ends were trimmed by 0 bases and 7 bases, with 10 bases remaining between them.

The chain combines TRBV5-4 with TRBJ1-4; 7 positions agree with TRBD1. V lost 4 bases, J lost 15 bases, and 21 bases stayed unmatched. Germline lookup yields CDR1 SGHNT and CDR2 YYREEE (reference sequence). This CDR3 is 16 amino acids long. The CDR3: CASSQLGGSGASVLFF. For the CDR3, the DNA is TGTGCCAGCAGCCAATTAGGGGGCTCCGGGGCCAGCGTGTTGTTTTTT.

The V and J genes are TRBV6-5 and TRBJ1-5; weak D call: TRBD1 (6 bases). The CDR3 extends over 13 amino acids. The V gene lost 7 bases and the J gene lost 7 bases, with 14 bases spanning the gap. Germline V CDR1 and CDR2: MNHEY, SVGAGI. The CDR3 loop is CASTRGLGQPQHF. CDR3 coding DNA: TGTGCCAGCACCAGGGGCCTGGGGCAGCCCCAGCATTTT.